A selection of T cell receptor beta chains follows, all from one sample in a study of blood T cell repertoires in COVID-19. Sequencing was performed with immunoSEQ multiplex PCR; in TCRdb, only in-frame clones are kept and a portion is missing. The data show roughly 170,000 clones, 88% seen once. The material sequenced was peripheral blood. These receptors were collected from a man between 60 and 75 years old with acute or convalescent COVID-19. Each CDR3 is given with its conserved first and last residue. The order of the fields is clone size, D gene, J gene, V gene, CDR3 DNA, CDR3 protein. D genes are given only for firm matches. Clone size is not always given. Where it is, it says once, few, many or a class for expanded clones.

NA,NA,TRBJ2-2,TRBV9,TGTGCCAGCAGCGTAGCTGGCGGGGAAACCGGGGAGCTGTTTTTT,CASSVAGGETGELFF
NA,TRBD2,TRBJ2-1,TRBV30,TGTGCCTGGAGTTGGGGGGGGAGCTCCTACAATGAGCAGTTCTTC,CAWSWGGSSYNEQFF
NA,NA,TRBJ1-1,TRBV6-5,TGTGCCAGCAGTCAGCGTGAAGCTTTCTTT,CASSQREAFF
NA,NA,TRBJ2-5,TRBV10-3,TGTGCCATCAGTGGAAGAGCAAAAGAGACCCAGTACTTC,CAISGRAKETQYF
once,NA,TRBJ1-4,TRBV29-1,TGCAGCGCCGGGTCTACCCCCGGAGAAAAACTGTTTTTT,CSAGSTPGEKLFF
NA,NA,TRBJ1-1,TRBV6-4,TGTGCCAGCATAGAGAACACTGAAGCTTTCTTT,CASIENTEAFF
NA,TRBD1,TRBJ1-6,TRBV7-9,TGTGCCAGCAGCTTTGGGACAGGGTATAATTCACCCCTCCACTTT,CASSFGTGYNSPLHF
NA,NA,TRBJ2-5,TRBV11-3,TGTGCCAGCAGCCCCTCGACTGAGACCCAGTACTTC,CASSPSTETQYF
once,TRBD1,TRBJ1-2,TRBV10-1,TGCGCCAGCAGCCCGGACAGGGACTATGGCTACACCTTC,CASSPDRDYGYTF
NA,TRBD1,TRBJ2-7,TRBV11-2,TGTGCCAGCAGCCCGAGACAGGGAAGAAGAAACGAGCAGTACTTC,CASSPRQGRRNEQYF
NA,TRBD1,TRBJ1-2,TRBV9,TGTGCCAGCACCCCCTCTGGGGGGACAGGCTATGGCTACACCTTC,CASTPSGGTGYGYTF
NA,TRBD2,TRBJ2-3,TRBV3-1/TRBV3-2,TGTGCCAGCAGCCAAGAAAAGGCTAGCGGGTGGGGCACAGATACGCAGTATTTT,CASSQEKASGWGTDTQYF
NA,NA,TRBJ1-6,TRBV7-8,TGTGCCAGCAGCCCCCTGAGTAATTCACCCCTCCACTTT,CASSPLSNSPLHF
NA,NA,TRBJ2-2,TRBV7-9,TGTGCCAGCAGCTTTCCCACAGGGAACCTGAACACCGGGGAGCTGTTTTTT,CASSFPTGNLNTGELFF
NA,TRBD2,TRBJ2-4,TRBV2,TGTGCCAGCAGGCGCGGGACTAGCGGATTAAACATTCAGTACTTC,CASRRGTSGLNIQYF
once,NA,TRBJ2-5,TRBV3-1/TRBV3-2,TGTGCCAGCAGCCAATTGAACCGCCGGGAGACCCAGTACTTC,CASSQLNRRETQYF
NA,TRBD2,TRBJ2-5,TRBV24-1,TGTGCCACCAGTGACCCGACTAGCGGGGGGTATGAGACCCAGTACTTC,CATSDPTSGGYETQYF
NA,TRBD2,TRBJ2-2,TRBV19,TGTGCCAGTAGCGCCCTAGCGGGAGGCCGCACCGGGGAGCTGTTTTTT,CASSALAGGRTGELFF
NA,TRBD1,TRBJ2-5,TRBV7-9,TGTGCCAGCAGCAAAGTGGTACAGGGGCAAGAGACCCAGTACTTC,CASSKVVQGQETQYF
NA,TRBD2,TRBJ2-1,TRBV5-4,TGTGCCAGCAGCTCAGGGACTAGCGGCTCCTACAATGAGCAGTTCTTC,CASSSGTSGSYNEQFF
NA,TRBD1,TRBJ1-1,TRBV6-6,TGTGCCAGCAGGGGCGGACAGGGGAACACTGAAGCTTTCTTT,CASRGGQGNTEAFF
NA,TRBD2,TRBJ2-3,TRBV30,TGTGCCTGGAGTGCCCGGACTAGCGGCTCTTACACAGATACGCAGTATTTT,CAWSARTSGSYTDTQYF
NA,TRBD1,TRBJ1-1,TRBV10-3,TGTGCCATCAGCATCCAGGGGGATACTGAAGCTTTCTTT,CAISIQGDTEAFF
NA,NA,TRBJ1-1,TRBV4-1,TGCGCCAGCAGCCAAGATCACGGACAGATGAACACTGAAGCTTTCTTT,CASSQDHGQMNTEAFF
few,NA,TRBJ2-3,TRBV5-1,TGCGCCAGCAGCGTCGGACAACTTAGCACAGATACGCAGTATTTT,CASSVGQLSTDTQYF
NA,TRBD2,TRBJ2-1,TRBV5-1,TGCGCCAGCAGCTTGGTAGGGACTAGTAACAATGAGCAGTTCTTC,CASSLVGTSNNEQFF
NA,NA,TRBJ1-2,TRBV29-1,TGCAGCGTTGCGACAGGCCCGGGCGGCTACACCTTC,CSVATGPGGYTF
NA,NA,TRBJ1-2,TRBV24-1,TGTGCCACCAGTGGTTTCAGGGAGGGAGACTATGGCTACACCTTC,CATSGFREGDYGYTF
once,NA,TRBJ2-1,TRBV2,TGTGCCAGCAGGAAGGGACTTTGGGACAATGAGCAGTTCTTC,CASRKGLWDNEQFF
NA,NA,TRBJ1-2,TRBV7-3,TGTGCCAGCAGCTCCCAATTGGACAGTGGGCCAACTAACTATGGCTACACCTTC,CASSSQLDSGPTNYGYTF
NA,TRBD1,TRBJ2-2,TRBV2,TGTGCCAGCAACAAGGACAGGGGGCGTGGGGAGCTGTTTTTT,CASNKDRGRGELFF
once,TRBD1,TRBJ1-4,TRBV4-1,TGCGCCAGCAGCCCGGGACAGGGCTGGGAAAAACTGTTTTTT,CASSPGQGWEKLFF
NA,NA,TRBJ2-3,TRBV20-1,TGCAGTGCTAGAGATCTAGATACGCAGTATTTT,CSARDLDTQYF
NA,NA,TRBJ1-5,TRBV15,TGTGCCACCAGCCTCCGGACAGTTAATCAGCCCCAGCATTTT,CATSLRTVNQPQHF
NA,NA,TRBJ1-4,TRBV5-1,TGCGCCAGCAGCCCCATGTCGTCCAGTGAAAAACTGTTTTTT,CASSPMSSSEKLFF
NA,TRBD1,TRBJ2-1,TRBV9,TGTGCCAGCAGCGCCGGACAGGGGACCTACAATGAGCAGTTCTTC,CASSAGQGTYNEQFF
NA,NA,TRBJ1-6,TRBV6-5,TGTGCCAGCAGTTACTCTGGGCAGGTTTTGAATTCACCCCTCCACTTT,CASSYSGQVLNSPLHF
NA,NA,TRBJ2-2,TRBV5-1,TGCGCCAGCAGCTTAGCGGTTAACACCGGGGAGCTGTTTTTT,CASSLAVNTGELFF
NA,TRBD1,TRBJ1-1,TRBV2,TGTGCCAGCGTTCGACAGGGGGCCGCTGAAGCTTTCTTT,CASVRQGAAEAFF
NA,NA,TRBJ1-5,TRBV7-2,TGTGCCAGCAGCTTAAACAGGGCTCAGCCCCAGCATTTT,CASSLNRAQPQHF
NA,TRBD2,TRBJ2-1,TRBV14,TGTGCCAGCAGCCAGGGGCGGGGGAACAATGAGCAGTTCTTC,CASSQGRGNNEQFF
NA,NA,TRBJ2-7,TRBV30,TGTGCCTGGAGTCCCAGGGTCAACGAGCAGTACTTC,CAWSPRVNEQYF
NA,NA,TRBJ1-2,TRBV5-4,TGTGCCAGCAGCTTGGACAGGGAGAGGGGCTACACCTTC,CASSLDRERGYTF
NA,NA,TRBJ1-2,TRBV12-3/TRBV12-4,TGTGCCAGCAGTTCGACGGGTTTTGGCTACACCTTC,CASSSTGFGYTF
NA,NA,TRBJ1-6,TRBV7-9,TGTGCCAGCAGCTTAGTAGTCTCAAGCTCACCCCTCCACTTT,CASSLVVSSSPLHF
NA,NA,TRBJ2-5,TRBV2,TGTGCCAGCAGTGGGGACTACCAAGAGACCCAGTACTTC,CASSGDYQETQYF
NA,NA,TRBJ1-6,TRBV30,TGTGCCTGGAGTCCCCTGGAGTCCTATAATTCACCCCTCCACTTT,CAWSPLESYNSPLHF
NA,NA,TRBJ2-4,TRBV19,TGTGCCAGTAGTATCATCGGTGCAGGGGTAAACATTCAGTACTTC,CASSIIGAGVNIQYF
NA,NA,TRBJ1-4,TRBV2,TGTGCCAGCAGATCAAGCCCCCGGGAAAAACTGTTTTTT,CASRSSPREKLFF
NA,NA,TRBJ1-2,TRBV3-1/TRBV3-2,TGTGCCAGCAGCCAGGGGGAGGTATATGGCTACACCTTC,CASSQGEVYGYTF
NA,NA,TRBJ2-7,TRBV19,TGTGCCAGTAGTAAGGGGATCGGAAGCTCCTACGAGCAGTACTTC,CASSKGIGSSYEQYF